This TCR beta chain was profiled in a study of cytotoxic CD8 clonotypes in ibrutinib-treated CLL. Study in general: In all, about a dozen patients were relapsed/refractory, approximately 16 were treatment-naive and roughly 18 were IGHV unmutated. Following treatment for a median around twelve months, range 6 to 36, response samples were then taken.

As for this clone: Its antigen is currently unknown.

Clones were sequenced by immunoSEQ multiplex PCR, and TCRdb holds only the in-frame ones, with some missing. This table has around 300,000 clones, more than 65% appearing once. Overall study results and limits: Sampling times (in sustained-remission versus progressing patients) were not the same. Under therapy, public clonotypes either contracted or stayed stable, and they were uncommon.

V shed 5 bases and J shed 4 bases, with 27 bases lying between them. Germline-derived CDR1 and CDR2 are LGHNA and YSLEER. The CDR3 runs 18 residues. The chain uses TRBV4-3 and TRBJ2-7; D is unclear. The source was PBMCs, collected before ibrutinib treatment. This clonotype originated in a human donor with chronic lymphocytic leukemia. CDR3: CASSLWATGQPREYEQYF. The DNA for the CDR3 is TGCGCCAGCAGCTTGTGGGCCACCGGTCAGCCCCGAGAGTACGAGCAGTACTTC.